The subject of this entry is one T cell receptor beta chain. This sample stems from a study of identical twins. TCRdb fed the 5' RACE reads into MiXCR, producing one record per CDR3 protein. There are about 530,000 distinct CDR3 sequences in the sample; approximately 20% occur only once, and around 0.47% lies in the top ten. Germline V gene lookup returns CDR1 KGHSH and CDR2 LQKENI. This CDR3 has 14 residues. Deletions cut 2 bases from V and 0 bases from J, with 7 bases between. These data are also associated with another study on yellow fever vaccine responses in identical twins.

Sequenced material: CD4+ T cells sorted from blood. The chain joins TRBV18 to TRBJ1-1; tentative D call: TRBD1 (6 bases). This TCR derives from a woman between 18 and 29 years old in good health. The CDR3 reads CASSPAGVNTEAFF. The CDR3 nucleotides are TGTGCCAGCTCACCAGCAGGGGTGAACACTGAAGCTTTCTTT.